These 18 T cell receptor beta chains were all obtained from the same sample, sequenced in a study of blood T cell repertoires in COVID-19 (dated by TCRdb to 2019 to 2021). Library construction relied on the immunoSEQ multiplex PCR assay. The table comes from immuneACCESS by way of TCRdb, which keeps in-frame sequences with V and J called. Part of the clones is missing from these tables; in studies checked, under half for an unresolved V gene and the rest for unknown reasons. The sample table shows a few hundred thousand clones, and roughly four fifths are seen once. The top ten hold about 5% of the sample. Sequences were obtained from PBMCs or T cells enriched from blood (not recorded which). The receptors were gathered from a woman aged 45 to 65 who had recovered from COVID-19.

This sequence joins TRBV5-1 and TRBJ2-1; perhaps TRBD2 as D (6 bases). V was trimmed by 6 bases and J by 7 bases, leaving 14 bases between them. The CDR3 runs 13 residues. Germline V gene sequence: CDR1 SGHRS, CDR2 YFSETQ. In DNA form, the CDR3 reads TGCGCCAGCAACCCGGTTGGGGGGAATGAGCAGTTCTTC. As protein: CASNPVGGNEQFF.

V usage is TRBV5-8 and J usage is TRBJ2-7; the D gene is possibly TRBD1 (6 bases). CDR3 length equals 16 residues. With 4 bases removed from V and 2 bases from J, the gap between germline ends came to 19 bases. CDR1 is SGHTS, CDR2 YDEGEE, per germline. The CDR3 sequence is CASSPPPRGPPYEQYF. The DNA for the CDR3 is TGTGCCAGCAGCCCCCCGCCCAGGGGCCCCCCCTACGAGCAGTACTTC.

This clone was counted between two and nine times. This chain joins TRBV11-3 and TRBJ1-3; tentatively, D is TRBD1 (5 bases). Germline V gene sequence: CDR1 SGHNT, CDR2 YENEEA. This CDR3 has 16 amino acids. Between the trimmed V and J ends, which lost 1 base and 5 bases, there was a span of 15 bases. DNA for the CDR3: TGTGCCAGCAGCTTAGCGACAGCCACAAGTAGAAACACCATATATTTT. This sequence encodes CASSLATATSRNTIYF.

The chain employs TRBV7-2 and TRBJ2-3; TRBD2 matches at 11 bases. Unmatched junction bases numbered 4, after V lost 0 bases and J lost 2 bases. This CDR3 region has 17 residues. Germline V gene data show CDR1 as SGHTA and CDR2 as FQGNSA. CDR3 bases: TGTGCCAGCAGCTTAGCGGTAGCGGGGGGGAACACAGATACGCAGTATTTT. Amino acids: CASSLAVAGGNTDTQYF.

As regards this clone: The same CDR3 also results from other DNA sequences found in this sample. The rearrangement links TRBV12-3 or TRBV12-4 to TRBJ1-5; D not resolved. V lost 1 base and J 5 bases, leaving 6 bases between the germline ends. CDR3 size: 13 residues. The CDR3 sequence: CASSLGGYQPQHF. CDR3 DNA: TGTGCCAGCAGTTTAGGCGGGTATCAGCCCCAGCATTTT.

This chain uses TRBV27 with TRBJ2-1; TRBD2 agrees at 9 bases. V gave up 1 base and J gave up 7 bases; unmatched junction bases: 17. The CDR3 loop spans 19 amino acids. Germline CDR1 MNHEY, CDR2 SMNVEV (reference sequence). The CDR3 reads CASSLWAGGQTSSINEQFF. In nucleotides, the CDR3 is TGTGCCAGCAGTTTATGGGCGGGGGGGCAGACGAGTAGCATTAATGAGCAGTTCTTC.

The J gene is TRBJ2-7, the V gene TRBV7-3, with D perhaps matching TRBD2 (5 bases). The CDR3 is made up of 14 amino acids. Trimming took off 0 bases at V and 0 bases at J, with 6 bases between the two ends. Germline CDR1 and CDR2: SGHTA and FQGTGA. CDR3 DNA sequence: TGTGCCAGCAGCTTAACACGGGACTCCTACGAGCAGTACTTC. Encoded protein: CASSLTRDSYEQYF.

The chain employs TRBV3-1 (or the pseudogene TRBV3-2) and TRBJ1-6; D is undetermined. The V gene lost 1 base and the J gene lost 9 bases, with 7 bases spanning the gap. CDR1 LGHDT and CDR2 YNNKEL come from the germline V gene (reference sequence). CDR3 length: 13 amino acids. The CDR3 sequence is CASSQARGSPLHF. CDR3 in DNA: TGTGCCAGCAGCCAAGCGCGCGGTTCACCCCTCCACTTT.

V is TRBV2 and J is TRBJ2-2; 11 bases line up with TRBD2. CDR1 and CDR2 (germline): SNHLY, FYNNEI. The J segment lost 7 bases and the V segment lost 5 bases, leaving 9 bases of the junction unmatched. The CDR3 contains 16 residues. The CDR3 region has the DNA TGTGCCAGCAGTCCTACCCTAGCGGGGGGCGGCGGGGAGCTGTTTTTT. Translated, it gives CASSPTLAGGGGELFF.

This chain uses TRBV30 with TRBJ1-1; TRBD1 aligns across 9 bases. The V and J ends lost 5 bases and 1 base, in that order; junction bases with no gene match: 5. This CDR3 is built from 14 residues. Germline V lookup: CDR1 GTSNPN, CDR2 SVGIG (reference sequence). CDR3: CAWDSGQGNTEAFF. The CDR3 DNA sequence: TGTGCCTGGGACTCGGGACAGGGGAACACTGAAGCTTTCTTT.

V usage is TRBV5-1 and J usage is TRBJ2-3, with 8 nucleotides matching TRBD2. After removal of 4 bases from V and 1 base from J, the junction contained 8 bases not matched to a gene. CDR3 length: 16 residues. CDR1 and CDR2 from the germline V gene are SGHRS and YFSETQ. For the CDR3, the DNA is TGCGCCAGCAGCCGCGCAGCGGGAGACGGCACAGATACGCAGTATTTT. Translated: CASSRAAGDGTDTQYF.

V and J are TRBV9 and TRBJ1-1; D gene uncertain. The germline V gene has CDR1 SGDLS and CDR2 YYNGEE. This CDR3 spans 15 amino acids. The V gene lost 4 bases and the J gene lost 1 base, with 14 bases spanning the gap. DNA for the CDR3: TGTGCCAGCAGCCCGGTTGTGAGAACGAACACTGAAGCTTTCTTT. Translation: CASSPVVRTNTEAFF.

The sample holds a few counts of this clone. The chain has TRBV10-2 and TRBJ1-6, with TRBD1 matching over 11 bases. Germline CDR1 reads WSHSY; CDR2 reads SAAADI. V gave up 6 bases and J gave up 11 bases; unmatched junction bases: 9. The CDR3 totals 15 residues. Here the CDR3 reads CASRAFGTGGPPLHF. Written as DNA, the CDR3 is TGCGCCAGCAGGGCTTTTGGGACAGGGGGTCCACCCCTCCACTTT.

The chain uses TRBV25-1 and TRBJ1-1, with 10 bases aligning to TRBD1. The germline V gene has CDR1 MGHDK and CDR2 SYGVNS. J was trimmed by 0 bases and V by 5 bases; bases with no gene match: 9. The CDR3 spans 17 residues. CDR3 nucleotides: TGTGCCAGCAGTCCCTCTATGGGACAGGGGCTGAACACTGAAGCTTTCTTT. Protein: CASSPSMGQGLNTEAFF.

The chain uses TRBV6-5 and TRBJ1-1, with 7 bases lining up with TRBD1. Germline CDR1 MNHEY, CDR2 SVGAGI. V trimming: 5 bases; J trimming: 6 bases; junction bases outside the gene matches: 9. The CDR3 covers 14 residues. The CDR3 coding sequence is TGTGCCAGCAGTACCGACAGGGCCATTCCTGAAGCTTTCTTT. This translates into CASSTDRAIPEAFF.

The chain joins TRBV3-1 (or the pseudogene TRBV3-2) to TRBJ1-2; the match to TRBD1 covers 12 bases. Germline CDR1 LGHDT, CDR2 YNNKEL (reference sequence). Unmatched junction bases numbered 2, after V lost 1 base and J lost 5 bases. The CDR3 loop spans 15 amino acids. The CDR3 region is CASSQGGQGAYGYTF. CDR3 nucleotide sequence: TGTGCCAGCAGCCAAGGGGGACAGGGGGCGTATGGCTACACCTTC.

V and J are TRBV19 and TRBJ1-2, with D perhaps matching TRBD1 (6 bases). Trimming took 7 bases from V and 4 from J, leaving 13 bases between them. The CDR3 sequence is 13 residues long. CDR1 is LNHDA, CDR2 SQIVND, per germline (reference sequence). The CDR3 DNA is TGTGCCAGTAAACAGGGTGTTAGCTATGGCTACACCTTC. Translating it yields CASKQGVSYGYTF.

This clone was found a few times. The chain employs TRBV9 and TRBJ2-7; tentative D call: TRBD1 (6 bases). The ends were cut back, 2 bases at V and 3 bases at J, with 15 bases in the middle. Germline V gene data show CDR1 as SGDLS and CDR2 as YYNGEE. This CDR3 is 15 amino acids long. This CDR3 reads CASSVEGDILYEQYF. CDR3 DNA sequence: TGTGCCAGCAGCGTCGAGGGGGATATACTCTACGAGCAGTACTTC.